A selection of T cell receptor beta chains follows, all from one sample in a study of beta chain features in type 1 diabetes. The repertoire was sequenced with immunoSEQ multiplex PCR; TCRdb's copy has only in-frame clones and lacks some. Among a few hundred thousand clones listed, about 15% were seen once. The sample was naive CD4+ T cells from blood. These receptors were taken from a man aged 25 to 45 with type 1 diabetes. The CDR3 runs from the conserved cysteine through the conserved F or W. The D gene is left open where the match is weak. Clone size, where shown, is once, few, many, or a class for clones that have expanded.

v_gene	d_gene	abundance	j_gene	CDR3aa
TRBV11-2	TRBD1	few	TRBJ1-2	CASSSYRGSGYTF
TRBV30	TRBD1	few	TRBJ1-3	CAWGTVPSSGNTIYF
TRBV18	TRBD1	few	TRBJ1-2	CASSPDRGNYGYTF
TRBV20-1	-	-	TRBJ2-3	CSVHLSDTQYF
TRBV7-9	TRBD1	-	TRBJ1-2	CASSLGEGTGYGYTF
TRBV6-5	-	few	TRBJ2-3	CASRGQFADTQYF
TRBV5-4	TRBD2	few	TRBJ2-7	CASSASAGGMYEQYF
TRBV5-4	-	-	TRBJ1-1	CASSLGGPRGTEAFF
TRBV5-8	TRBD2	-	TRBJ2-1	CASRSPGGGGEQFF
TRBV14	-	few	TRBJ1-2	CASSPIGGANYGYTF
TRBV4-2	-	-	TRBJ1-5	CASSLSLGGTQPQHF
TRBV28	TRBD2	-	TRBJ2-3	CASSLSWTSGSRNTQYF
TRBV5-1	TRBD2	-	TRBJ2-1	CASHAGGYNEQFF
TRBV5-4	TRBD2	few	TRBJ2-1	CASATGGLASSYNEQFF
TRBV4-1	-	-	TRBJ2-7	CASSQVILAHEQYF
TRBV9	TRBD2	-	TRBJ2-5	CASSVLGGSGGETQYF
TRBV7-9	-	-	TRBJ1-4	CASSPLHEKLFF
TRBV2	TRBD1	few	TRBJ1-5	CASSAGTGDDQPQHF
TRBV5-4	TRBD2	few	TRBJ2-5	CASSRGLAEETQYF
TRBV18	TRBD1	few	TRBJ1-2	CASSLGTATNYGYTF
TRBV9	-	few	TRBJ2-3	CASSVATADTQYF
TRBV7-9	TRBD2	few	TRBJ2-1	CASSLGAGAGDEQFF
TRBV2	TRBD1	-	TRBJ1-5	CASRQGGNQPQHF
TRBV6-5	-	few	TRBJ2-1	CASSRLLGEQFF